The 15 T cell receptor beta chains given below trace back to one sample, sequenced in a study of a mutant IDH1 vaccine in newly diagnosed glioma. The time point: week 5, during vaccination. Each vaccine dose was 300 ug of mutant IDH1 20-mer peptide, with topical imiquimod. Their target antigens are unknown. The method was immunoSEQ multiplex PCR; TCRdb's version includes in-frame clones alone and lacks a portion of them. The table has tens of thousands of clones, under 85% seen once. Material: PBMCs, obtained from a glioma patient whose treatment included an IDH1 peptide vaccine. The receptors come from a man between 40 and 49 years old with glioma. Some clones in this sample may be carry-over from other donors' samples.

This chain uses TRBV4-1 with TRBJ1-1; D is undetermined. The V end was cut by 3 bases, the J end by 1 base, with 12 bases between. Germline V gene lookup returns CDR1 MGHRA and CDR2 YSYEKL. The length of the CDR3 is 15 residues. CDR3 sequence: CASSQPGIENTEAFF. The CDR3 region has the DNA TGCGCCAGCAGCCAGCCTGGGATAGAGAACACTGAAGCTTTCTTT.

This clone was found once. The chain recombines TRBV30 with TRBJ2-2, with D possibly TRBD1 on 5 matching bases. In germline, CDR1 is GTSNPN, CDR2 SVGIG (reference sequence). The CDR3 is made up of 17 amino acids. Trimming left V 3 bases short and J 7 bases short, with 24 bases between. CDR3 bases: TGTGCCTGGAGCGACCGTGGGGCGAGAGCTCGGCGCGGGGAGCTGTTTTTT. It translates to CAWSDRGARARRGELFF.

The V gene is TRBV6-5, the J gene TRBJ2-1, with TRBD2 matching over 14 bases. The trim removed 6 bases at V and 7 bases at J, leaving 2 bases unmatched. The CDR3 totals 14 residues. Germline V gene data show CDR1 as MNHEY and CDR2 as SVGAGI. The CDR3 bases are TGTGCCAGCAGAGGACTAGCGGGGGGAAATGAGCAGTTCTTC. This translates into CASRGLAGGNEQFF.

In this sample, this clone turned up a few times. The chain carries TRBV29-1 and TRBJ2-3, with a weak D call TRBD2 (5 bases). V was cut by 7 bases and J by 0 bases, with 14 bases left in between. This CDR3 comprises 14 residues. In germline, CDR1 is SQVTM, CDR2 ANQGSEA. The CDR3 reads CSGIARGSTDTQYF. CDR3 bases: TGCAGCGGCATCGCACGGGGAAGCACAGATACGCAGTATTTT.

The chain carries TRBV7-6 and TRBJ2-3; D gene uncertain. Trimming took off 5 bases at V and 3 bases at J, with 3 bases between the two ends. The CDR3 contains 11 residues. From germline, CDR1 is SGHVS and CDR2 FNYEAQ. CDR3 residues: CASSATDTQYF. The CDR3 nucleotides are TGTGCCAGCAGCGCTACAGATACGCAGTATTTT.

The rearrangement links TRBV7-2 to TRBJ1-1; 7 bases are a match to TRBD1. The CDR3 extends over 17 amino acids. Germline CDR1 reads SGHTA; CDR2 reads FQGNSA. The trim removed 5 bases at V and 3 bases at J, leaving 15 bases unmatched. CDR3 loop: CASSLSGQVLGDTEAFF. For the CDR3, the DNA is TGTGCCAGCAGCCTCTCAGGACAGGTTCTTGGGGACACTGAAGCTTTCTTT.

The table lists this clone with a few counts. The chain couples TRBV5-1 to TRBJ1-1; 7 bases are shared with TRBD1. Trimming removed 4 bases from V and 5 bases from J; junction bases left unmatched: 11. The CDR3 has 15 amino acids. Germline V CDR1 and CDR2: SGHRS, YFSETQ. The CDR3 bases are TGCGCCAGCAGCCGGAACAGGGGAGAAGGGACTGAAGCTTTCTTT. Protein product: CASSRNRGEGTEAFF.

This chain joins TRBV27 and TRBJ1-2; TRBD1 matches 12 bases. Unmatched junction bases numbered 12, after V lost 5 bases and J lost 5 bases. There are 17 residues in the CDR3. CDR1 is MNHEY and CDR2 is SMNVEV in the germline V gene (reference sequence). As DNA, the CDR3 is TGTGCCAGCAGTCCTCCGCCGGGACAGGGGGCAAGGTATGGCTACACCTTC. Amino acids: CASSPPPGQGARYGYTF.

The chain couples TRBV28 to TRBJ2-7, with 13 positions matching TRBD2. Looked up from germline, CDR1 is MDHEN and CDR2 is SYDVKM. The V segment lost 4 bases and the J segment 8 bases; nucleotides outside the gene matches: 5. This CDR3 is 14 amino acids long. In DNA form, the CDR3 reads TGTGCCAGCAGTTCCGGACTAGCGGGGGATCAGCAGTACTTC. Its translation is CASSSGLAGDQQYF. Drawing the rest from reference TRBV28 and TRBJ2-7, the complete variable domain is DVKVTQSSRYLVKRTGEKVFLECVQDMDHENMFWYRQDPGLGLRLIYFSYDVKMKEKGDIPEGYSVSREKKERFSLILESASTNQTSMYLCASSSGLAGDQQYFGPGTRLTVT.

The chain recombines TRBV5-1 with TRBJ2-5; D is possibly TRBD2 (6 bases). The CDR3 runs to 12 residues. The V end lost 5 bases, the J end lost 4 bases, and 9 bases lay between the germline ends. From germline, CDR1 is SGHRS and CDR2 YFSETQ. The CDR3 spells CASREGGETQYF. The CDR3 coding sequence is TGCGCCAGCAGGGAGGGTGGAGAGACCCAGTACTTC.

The V and J genes are TRBV30 and TRBJ1-1, with 8 positions matching TRBD1. CDR3 size: 14 residues. Per germline, CDR1 GTSNPN and CDR2 SVGIG (reference sequence). Trimming cost V 2 bases and J 5 bases; bases outside gene matches: 7. Here the CDR3 reads CAWSHTGGWTEAFF. DNA for the CDR3: TGTGCCTGGAGTCATACAGGGGGTTGGACTGAAGCTTTCTTT.

CDR3: CSVTALGQGALGTQYF. Written as DNA, the CDR3 is TGCAGCGTTACGGCACTGGGACAGGGGGCTTTGGGGACCCAGTACTTC. The chain employs TRBV29-1 and TRBJ2-5; the match to TRBD1 covers 12 bases. The V gene end was trimmed by 5 bases and the J gene end by 7 bases; junction bases not matched to a gene: 14. CDR1 is SQVTM, CDR2 ANQGSEA, per germline. This CDR3 contains 16 residues.

This rearrangement joins TRBV5-1 to TRBJ1-5; TRBD1 matches 7 bases. Germline trimming cut 4 bases from V and 2 bases from J; bases unmatched to any gene: 3. This CDR3 is built from 14 residues. In germline, CDR1 is SGHRS, CDR2 YFSETQ. Here the CDR3 reads CASSPGTGNQPQHF. The CDR3 DNA is TGCGCCAGCAGCCCAGGGACAGGCAATCAGCCCCAGCATTTT.

The rearrangement joins TRBV27 to TRBJ2-2; D is unclear. V lost 3 bases, J lost 4 bases, and 3 bases lay in between. The germline V gene encodes CDR1 MNHEY and CDR2 SMNVEV (reference sequence). The CDR3 is made up of 12 amino acids. The CDR3 loop is CASSFPTGELFF. DNA for the CDR3: TGTGCCAGCAGTTTCCCCACCGGGGAGCTGTTTTTT.

The chain employs TRBV6-1 and TRBJ1-2; 8 bases line up with TRBD1. This CDR3 region has 13 residues. V lost 7 bases to trimming and J lost 8 bases; unmatched junction nucleotides: 9. CDR1 is MNHNS, CDR2 SASEGT, per germline. CDR3 residues: CASTPRTGPGYTF. As DNA, the CDR3 is TGTGCCAGCACCCCCCGGACAGGGCCCGGCTACACCTTC.